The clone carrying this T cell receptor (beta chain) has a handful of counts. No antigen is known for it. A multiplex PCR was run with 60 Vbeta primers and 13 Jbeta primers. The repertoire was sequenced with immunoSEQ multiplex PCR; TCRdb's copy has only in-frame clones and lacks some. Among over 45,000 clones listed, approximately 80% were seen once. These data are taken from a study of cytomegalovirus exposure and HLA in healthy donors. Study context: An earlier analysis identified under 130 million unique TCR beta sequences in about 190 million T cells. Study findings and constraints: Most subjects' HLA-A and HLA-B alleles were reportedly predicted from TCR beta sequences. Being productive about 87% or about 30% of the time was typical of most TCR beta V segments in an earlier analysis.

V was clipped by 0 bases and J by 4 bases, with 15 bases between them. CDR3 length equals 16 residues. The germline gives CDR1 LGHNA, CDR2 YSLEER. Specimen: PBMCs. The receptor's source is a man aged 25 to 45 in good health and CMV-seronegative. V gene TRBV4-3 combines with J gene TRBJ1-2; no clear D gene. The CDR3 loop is CASSQDWPNRPYGYTF. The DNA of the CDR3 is TGCGCCAGCAGCCAAGATTGGCCGAACCGCCCCTATGGCTACACCTTC.